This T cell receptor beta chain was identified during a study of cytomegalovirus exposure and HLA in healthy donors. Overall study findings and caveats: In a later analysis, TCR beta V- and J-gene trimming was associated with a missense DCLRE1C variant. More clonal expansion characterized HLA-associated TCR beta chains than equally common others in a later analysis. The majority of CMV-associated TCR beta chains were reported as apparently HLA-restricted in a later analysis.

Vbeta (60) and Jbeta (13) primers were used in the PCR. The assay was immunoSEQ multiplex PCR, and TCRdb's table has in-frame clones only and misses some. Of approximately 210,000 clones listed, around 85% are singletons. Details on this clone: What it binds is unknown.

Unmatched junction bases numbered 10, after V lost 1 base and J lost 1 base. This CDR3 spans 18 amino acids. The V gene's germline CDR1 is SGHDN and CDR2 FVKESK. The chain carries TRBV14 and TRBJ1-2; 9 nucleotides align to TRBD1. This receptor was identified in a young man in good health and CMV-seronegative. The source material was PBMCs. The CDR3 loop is CASSQGHRDRVCNYGYTF. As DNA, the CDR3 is TGTGCCAGCAGCCAAGGGCACCGGGACAGGGTATGTAACTATGGCTACACCTTC.